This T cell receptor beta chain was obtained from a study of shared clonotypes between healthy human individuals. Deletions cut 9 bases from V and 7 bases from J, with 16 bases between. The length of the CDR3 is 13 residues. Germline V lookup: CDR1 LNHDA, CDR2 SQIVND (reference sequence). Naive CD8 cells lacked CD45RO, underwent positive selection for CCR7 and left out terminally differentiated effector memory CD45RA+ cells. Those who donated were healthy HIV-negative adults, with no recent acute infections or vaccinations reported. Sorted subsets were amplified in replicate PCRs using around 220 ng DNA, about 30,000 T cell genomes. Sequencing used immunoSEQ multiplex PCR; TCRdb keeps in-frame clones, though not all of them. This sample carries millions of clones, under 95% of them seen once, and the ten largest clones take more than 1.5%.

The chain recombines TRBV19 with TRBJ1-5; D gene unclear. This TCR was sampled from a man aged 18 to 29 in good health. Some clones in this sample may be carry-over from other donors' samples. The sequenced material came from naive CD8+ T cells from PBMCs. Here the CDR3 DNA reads TGTGCCAGCCGGGATAACCATCGGCAGCCCCAGCATTTT. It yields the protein CASRDNHRQPQHF.